The 30 T cell receptor beta chains listed next were all sequenced from one sample in a study of blood T cell repertoires in COVID-19. Clones were sequenced by immunoSEQ multiplex PCR, and TCRdb holds only the in-frame ones, with some missing. The sample contains some 260,000 clones, approximately 91% of which appear only once. Sequenced: peripheral blood. The receptors shown here come from a woman in her 40s who had recovered from COVID-19.

This clone was picked up one time. The rearrangement uses TRBV6-5 and TRBJ2-7; 7 bases align to TRBD1. V dropped 8 bases and J dropped 0; count of bases not matched to a gene: 7. From germline, CDR1 is MNHEY and CDR2 SVGAGI. The CDR3 length is 14 residues. This chain's CDR3 is CASRLGQYSYEQYF. The CDR3 DNA reads TGTGCCAGCCGCCTGGGACAGTACTCCTACGAGCAGTACTTC.

J is TRBJ2-7 and V is TRBV6-1, with TRBD2 identical over 7 bases. CDR3 length equals 16 residues. V dropped 1 base and J dropped 5; count of bases not matched to a gene: 11. CDR1 and CDR2 from the germline V gene are MNHNS and SASEGT. CDR3 sequence: CASSEDTGGRGDEQYF. CDR3 DNA: TGTGCCAGCAGTGAAGATACGGGGGGACGGGGGGACGAGCAGTACTTC.

The V gene is TRBV6-5, the J gene TRBJ2-7; a weak D match, TRBD1 (6 bases). The CDR3 runs 13 residues. Germline V gives CDR1 MNHEY, CDR2 SVGAGI. The V end was cut by 5 bases, the J end by 4 bases, with 12 bases between. The CDR3 nucleotides read TGTGCCAGCAGTCTTATGGACAGTTACGAGCAGTACTTC. Its translation: CASSLMDSYEQYF.

The V call is TRBV28, the J call TRBJ2-2; 10 bases match TRBD1. CDR1 is MDHEN and CDR2 is SYDVKM in the germline V gene. This CDR3 is 14 amino acids long. Losses at the gene ends were 10 bases for V and 6 bases for J; bases not matched to a gene: 8. CDR3 DNA: TGTGCCACGCGGACAGGGGGGAAGGCCGGGGAGCTGTTTTTT. Its translation: CATRTGGKAGELFF.

This chain uses TRBV2 with TRBJ1-5; TRBD1 matches at 7 bases. V gave up 5 bases and J gave up 1 base; unmatched junction bases: 5. Germline V gives CDR1 SNHLY, CDR2 FYNNEI. This CDR3 has 15 amino acids. The CDR3 loop reads CASSLDRVSNQPQHF. In nucleotides, the CDR3 is TGTGCCAGCAGTCTTGACAGGGTGAGCAATCAGCCCCAGCATTTT. Full variable domain (remainder filled in from reference TRBV2 and TRBJ1-5): EPEVTQTPSHQVTQMGQEVILRCVPISNHLYFYWYRQILGQKVEFLVSFYNNEISEKSEIFDDQFSVERPDGSNFTLKIRSTKLEDSAMYFCASSLDRVSNQPQHFGDGTRLSIL.

The chain carries TRBV3-1 (or the pseudogene TRBV3-2) and TRBJ1-4; the match to TRBD1 covers 10 bases. In germline, CDR1 is LGHDT, CDR2 YNNKEL (reference sequence). The length of the CDR3 is 23 residues. V trimming: 0 bases; J trimming: 1 base; junction bases outside the gene matches: 20. The CDR3 is CASSQDLNWRDRGKGGTNEKLFF. CDR3 DNA sequence: TGTGCCAGCAGCCAAGATCTGAATTGGCGGGACAGGGGAAAGGGGGGAACTAATGAAAAACTGTTTTTT.

This sequence joins TRBV7-2 and TRBJ2-2, with 7 bases fitting TRBD1. Germline CDR1 SGHTA, CDR2 FQGNSA. V shed 0 bases, J shed 1 base, and the junction held 5 bases outside the gene matches. The CDR3 has 17 amino acids. CDR3 sequence (DNA): TGTGCCAGCAGCTTAGCGATCGGGACAGTGAACACCGGGGAGCTGTTTTTT. Translated, it gives CASSLAIGTVNTGELFF.

V is TRBV7-9 and J is TRBJ1-4, with D perhaps TRBD1 (6 bases). Between the trimmed V and J ends, which lost 5 bases and 1 base, there was a span of 17 bases. CDR3 length: 17 amino acids. Germline CDR1 reads SEHNR; CDR2 reads FQNEAQ (reference sequence). The CDR3 sequence: CASSPSAARGTNEKLFF. DNA of the CDR3: TGTGCCAGCAGCCCCTCCGCCGCCAGGGGAACTAATGAAAAACTGTTTTTT. The whole variable domain, remainder taken from reference TRBV7-9 and TRBJ1-4, is DTGVSQNPRHKITKRGQNVTFRCDPISEHNRLYWYRQTLGQGPEFLTYFQNEAQLEKSRLLSDRFSAERPKGSFSTLEIQRTEQGDSAMYLCASSPSAARGTNEKLFFGSGTQLSVL.

This clone is labeled as medium-sized. CDR3 DNA sequence: TGTGCCAGCCTTGGGGGCTCGGGTCAGCCCCAGCATTTT. Encoded protein: CASLGGSGQPQHF. The chain combines TRBV28 with TRBJ1-5, with D tentatively TRBD1 (6 bases). V was cut by 8 bases and J by 6 bases, with 14 bases left in between. There are 13 residues in the CDR3. Germline lookup yields CDR1 MDHEN and CDR2 SYDVKM.

The gene calls are TRBV21-1 and TRBJ1-5; the listed D gene, TRBD1, was not tested against the DNA. TRBV21-1 is a recognized pseudogene. CDR3 size: 17 residues. CDR3 residues: CASSLHRQGDSNQPQHF. The CDR3 DNA reads TGTGCCAGCAGCTTACATCGACAGGGCGATAGCAATCAGCCCCAGCATTTT.

This chain links TRBV6-5 with TRBJ2-7; D perhaps matches TRBD1 (6 bases). Trimming removed 5 bases from V and 2 bases from J, with 10 bases in between. CDR1 is MNHEY, CDR2 SVGAGI, per germline. The CDR3 covers 13 residues. The CDR3 DNA sequence: TGTGCCAGCAGTAGGACAGAAACCTACGAGCAGTACTTC. Translation gives CASSRTETYEQYF.

This sequence joins TRBV5-1 and TRBJ2-2, with 7 nucleotides matching TRBD2. This CDR3 comprises 16 residues. Germline V CDR1 and CDR2: SGHRS, YFSETQ. Trimming at V came to 0 bases and at J to 7 bases, leaving 9 bases not matched to a gene. The CDR3 is CASSLAPGTTYGELFF. The DNA of the CDR3 is TGCGCCAGCAGCTTGGCCCCCGGGACTACCTACGGGGAGCTGTTTTTT.

This clone was detected once. The J gene is TRBJ1-5, the V gene TRBV4-1, with 8 bases matching TRBD1. Trimming took 4 bases from V and 9 from J; bases not matched to a gene: 2. Germline CDR1 is MGHRA and CDR2 is YSYEKL. The CDR3 has 12 residues. CDR3 sequence: CASSPDRGPQHF. The CDR3 DNA sequence: TGCGCCAGCAGCCCCGACAGGGGGCCCCAGCATTTT.

The rearrangement joins TRBV7-2 to TRBJ2-7; 8 nucleotides agree with TRBD2. The length of the CDR3 is 15 residues. CDR1 is SGHTA, CDR2 FQGNSA, per germline. V shed 1 base and J 1 base; nucleotides not matched to a gene: 3. The CDR3 nucleotides read TGTGCCAGCAGCTTAGTAGCGGGACGGTCCTACGAGCAGTACTTC. Its protein is CASSLVAGRSYEQYF.

This sequence joins TRBV5-1 and TRBJ1-2; TRBD1 is a possible D gene (6 bases). Germline CDR1 is SGHRS and CDR2 is YFSETQ. Trimming removed 4 bases from V and 2 bases from J, with 9 bases in between. The CDR3 totals 13 residues. This CDR3 reads CASSVTGNYGYTF. The CDR3 nucleotides read TGCGCCAGCAGCGTGACAGGCAACTATGGCTACACCTTC.

The rearrangement links TRBV5-1 to TRBJ2-1; D gene uncertain. This CDR3 has 15 residues. Germline CDR1 is SGHRS and CDR2 is YFSETQ. Trimming left V 0 bases short and J 5 bases short, with 12 bases between. The CDR3, as DNA: TGCGCCAGCAGCTTGGAAACCTCCGGTAACAATGAGCAGTTCTTC. Translated, it gives CASSLETSGNNEQFF.

The V gene is TRBV19, the J gene TRBJ2-1; 7 bases agree with TRBD2. V gave up 4 bases and J gave up 3 bases; unmatched junction bases: 6. The germline CDR1 and CDR2 sequences are LNHDA and SQIVND (reference sequence). The CDR3 has 15 amino acids. The CDR3 is CASSTSSGFYNEQFF. The CDR3 region has the DNA TGTGCCAGTAGTACCTCTAGCGGCTTCTACAATGAGCAGTTCTTC.

This chain connects TRBV9 to TRBJ2-1; 9 nucleotides agree with TRBD2. Germline trimming cut 6 bases from V and 5 bases from J; bases unmatched to any gene: 15. CDR1 is SGDLS, CDR2 YYNGEE, per germline. CDR3 length equals 17 residues. As DNA, the CDR3 is TGTGCCAGCACCTACGGCTTAGCGGGAGAAACGGACAATGAGCAGTTCTTC. It yields the protein CASTYGLAGETDNEQFF. Drawing the rest from reference TRBV9 and TRBJ2-1, the complete variable domain is DSGVTQTPKHLITATGQRVTLRCSPRSGDLSVYWYQQSLDQGLQFLIQYYNGEERAKGNILERFSAQQFPDLHSELNLSSLELGDSALYFCASTYGLAGETDNEQFFGPGTRLTVL.

This chain joins TRBV6-6 and TRBJ2-7; D ambiguous. Germline-derived CDR1 and CDR2 are MNHNY and SVGAGI (reference sequence). The CDR3 sequence is 16 residues long. Between the trimmed V and J ends, which lost 0 bases and 2 bases, there was a span of 14 bases. In nucleotides, the CDR3 is TGTGCCAGCAGTTACTCGATCAATCCTGGAGCCTACGAGCAGTACTTC. This sequence encodes CASSYSINPGAYEQYF.

The rearrangement uses TRBV4-2 and TRBJ2-1; TRBD2 aligns across 10 bases. Germline V gives CDR1 LGHNA, CDR2 YNFKEQ. V shed 1 base and J 3 bases; nucleotides not matched to a gene: 6. The CDR3 sequence is 17 residues long. The CDR3 DNA follows: TGTGCCAGCAGCCAAGTCGCCGGGACTAGCGTCTACAATGAGCAGTTCTTC. This gives the protein CASSQVAGTSVYNEQFF.

The rearrangement links TRBV7-9 to TRBJ1-2, with TRBD1 matching 7 bases. J gave up 5 bases and V 1 base, and 4 bases lay outside the gene matches. Germline loops: CDR1 SEHNR, CDR2 FQNEAQ (reference sequence). The CDR3 loop spans 14 amino acids. The CDR3 sequence is CASSLEQGSYGYTF. The DNA for the CDR3 is TGTGCCAGCAGCTTAGAACAGGGGTCGTATGGCTACACCTTC.

This clone was counted only a few times. V and J are TRBV9 and TRBJ2-1; 12 bases match TRBD2. Per the germline V gene, CDR1 is SGDLS and CDR2 is YYNGEE. The CDR3 extends over 17 amino acids. Trimming took 0 bases from V and 4 from J; bases not matched to a gene: 5. The CDR3 spells CASSVDTSGRFYNEQFF. In nucleotides, the CDR3 is TGTGCCAGCAGCGTAGATACTAGCGGGAGGTTTTACAATGAGCAGTTCTTC.

This clone occurred once. CDR3 residues: CASSSNRAGGKLFF. In DNA, the CDR3 is TGTGCCAGCAGCTCAAACAGGGCTGGAGGAAAACTGTTTTTT. The chain uses TRBV9 and TRBJ1-4; weak D call: TRBD1 (6 bases). Germline-derived CDR1 and CDR2 are SGDLS and YYNGEE. The CDR3 covers 14 residues. V was trimmed by 4 bases and J by 10 bases, leaving 17 bases between them.

This chain links TRBV7-2 with TRBJ2-7, with 10 bases identical to TRBD1. After removal of 0 bases from V and 8 bases from J, the junction contained 7 bases not matched to a gene. Germline CDR1 and CDR2: SGHTA and FQGNSA. CDR3 length: 15 amino acids. The chain's CDR3 is CASSLAPGQGDQQYF. In nucleotides, the CDR3 is TGTGCCAGCAGCTTAGCGCCAGGACAGGGGGATCAGCAGTACTTC. Full variable domain (remainder filled in from reference TRBV7-2 and TRBJ2-7): GAGVSQSPSNKVTEKGKDVELRCDPISGHTALYWYRQSLGQGLEFLIYFQGNSAPDKSGLPSDRFSAERTGGSVSTLTIQRTQQEDSAVYLCASSLAPGQGDQQYFGPGTRLTVT.

This clone was seen a single time. V is TRBV21-1 and J is TRBJ2-7; TRBD2 was called by the table and not checked on the DNA. TRBV21-1 is a pseudogene. This CDR3 has 17 residues. The CDR3 sequence: CASSKASKRWSSYEQYF. The CDR3 DNA reads as TGTGCCAGCAGCAAAGCATCCAAGCGGTGGAGCTCCTACGAGCAGTACTTC.

V usage is TRBV7-8 and J usage is TRBJ2-6; a weak D match, TRBD1 (6 bases). The germline V and J ends were trimmed by 5 bases and 2 bases, with 16 bases remaining between them. Per the germline V gene, CDR1 is SGHVS and CDR2 is FQNEAQ. CDR3 length: 17 residues. The CDR3 region has the DNA TGTGCCAGCAGCCCTGCAGCCAGGGGACCTGGGGCCAACGTCCTGACTTTC. Translated, it gives CASSPAARGPGANVLTF.

The chain carries TRBV11-2 and TRBJ2-5; 10 bases match TRBD2. The CDR3 runs 15 residues. Per germline, CDR1 SGHAT and CDR2 FQNNGV. V lost 6 bases and J lost 4; bases outside the gene matches: 8. The CDR3 DNA follows: TGTGCCAGCAGTACCGGGACTAGCGTCCCAGAGACCCAGTACTTC. Protein sequence: CASSTGTSVPETQYF.

This chain links TRBV11-2 with TRBJ2-1; 9 bases agree with TRBD2. CDR1 is SGHAT, CDR2 FQNNGV, per germline. The CDR3 contains 17 residues. Trimming removed 0 bases from V and 4 bases from J; junction bases left unmatched: 7. The CDR3 reads CASSLDTGLAGYNEQFF. The CDR3 nucleotides are TGTGCCAGCAGCTTAGATACTGGGCTAGCGGGATACAATGAGCAGTTCTTC.

This clone was seen more than once but under ten times. CDR3 sequence reads: CASSPRTGNALANTGELFF. The CDR3 coding sequence is TGTGCCAGCTCACCCCGGACAGGGAATGCCCTCGCGAACACCGGGGAGCTGTTTTTT. V usage is TRBV18 and J usage is TRBJ2-2, with TRBD1 identical over 8 bases. The V gene's germline CDR1 is KGHSH and CDR2 LQKENI. The length of the CDR3 is 19 residues. Trimming at V came to 3 bases and at J to 0 bases, leaving 12 bases not matched to a gene.

This chain joins TRBV7-2 and TRBJ2-7; possibly TRBD2 for D (5 bases). The CDR3 has 17 amino acids. V dropped 4 bases and J dropped 0 bases, with 19 bases sitting between them. The germline CDR1 and CDR2 sequences are SGHTA and FQGNSA. In DNA form, the CDR3 reads TGTGCCAGCAGCTCGCCCCCTGGTCGCGGGCGCTCCTACGAGCAGTACTTC. Residues: CASSSPPGRGRSYEQYF.